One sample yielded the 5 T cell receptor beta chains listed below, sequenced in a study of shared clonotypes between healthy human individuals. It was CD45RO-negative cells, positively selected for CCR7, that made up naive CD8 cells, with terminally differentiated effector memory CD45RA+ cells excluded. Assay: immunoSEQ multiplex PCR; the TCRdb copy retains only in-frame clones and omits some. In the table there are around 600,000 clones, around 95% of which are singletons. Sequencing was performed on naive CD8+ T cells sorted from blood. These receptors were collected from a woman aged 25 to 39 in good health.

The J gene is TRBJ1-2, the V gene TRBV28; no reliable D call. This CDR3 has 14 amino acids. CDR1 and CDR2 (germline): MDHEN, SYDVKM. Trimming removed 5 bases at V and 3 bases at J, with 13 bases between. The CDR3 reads CASSPLSTHYGYTF. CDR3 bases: TGTGCCAGCAGTCCCCTATCTACACACTATGGCTACACCTTC.

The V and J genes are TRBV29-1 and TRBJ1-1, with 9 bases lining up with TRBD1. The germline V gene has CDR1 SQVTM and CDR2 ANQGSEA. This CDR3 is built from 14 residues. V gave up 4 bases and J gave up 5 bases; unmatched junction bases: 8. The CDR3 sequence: CSVATGGLGTEAFF. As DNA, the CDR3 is TGCAGCGTTGCTACAGGGGGCCTTGGGACTGAAGCTTTCTTT.

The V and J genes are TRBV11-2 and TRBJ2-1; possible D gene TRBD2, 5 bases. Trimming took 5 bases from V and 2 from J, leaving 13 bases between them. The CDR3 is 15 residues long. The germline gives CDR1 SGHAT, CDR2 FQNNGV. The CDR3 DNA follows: TGTGCCAGCAGCCAGACACTCGGGACCTACAATGAGCAGTTCTTC. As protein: CASSQTLGTYNEQFF.

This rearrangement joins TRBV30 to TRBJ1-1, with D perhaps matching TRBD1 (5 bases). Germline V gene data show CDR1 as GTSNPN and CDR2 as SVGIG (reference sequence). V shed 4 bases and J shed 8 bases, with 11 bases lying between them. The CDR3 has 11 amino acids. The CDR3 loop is CAWTGTGEAFF. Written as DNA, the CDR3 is TGTGCCTGGACTGGGACGGGGGAAGCTTTCTTT.

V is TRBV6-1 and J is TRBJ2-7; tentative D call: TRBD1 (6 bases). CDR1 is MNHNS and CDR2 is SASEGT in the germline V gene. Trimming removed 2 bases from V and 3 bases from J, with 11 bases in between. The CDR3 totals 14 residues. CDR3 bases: TGTGCCAGCAGTGAATCTGCGGACAGCTACGAGCAGTACTTC. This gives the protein CASSESADSYEQYF.